This TCR beta chain stems from a study of radiation and T cells in renal cell carcinoma. This clone was recorded once. What it recognizes is unknown. General study findings and limits: In blood, top tumor clones expanded by 2 weeks, shrinking by 4. Pretreatment tumor biopsies were lacking, so baseline clonotypes are unknown.

TCRdb's table, derived via immunoSEQ multiplex PCR, lists solely in-frame clones and lacks some. The sample holds around 160,000 clones, roughly nine tenths seen once. This CDR3 is built from 15 residues. After removal of 6 bases from V and 9 bases from J, the junction contained 14 bases not matched to a gene. The V gene's germline CDR1 is MNHNY and CDR2 SVGAGI (reference sequence). Described time point: baseline pretreatment blood. Stated treatment: 15 Gy SBRT to primary tumor, nephrectomy 4 weeks later. Sequencing used blood, obtained from a patient whose treatment included radiotherapy and nephrectomy. The rearrangement joins TRBV6-6 to TRBJ2-1, with TRBD1 matching over 7 bases. The TCR sequence derives from a woman in her seventies with renal cell carcinoma. The CDR3 reads CASRTSTGSGIEQFF. CDR3 DNA: TGTGCCAGCAGGACTTCGACAGGGTCCGGGATTGAGCAGTTCTTC.